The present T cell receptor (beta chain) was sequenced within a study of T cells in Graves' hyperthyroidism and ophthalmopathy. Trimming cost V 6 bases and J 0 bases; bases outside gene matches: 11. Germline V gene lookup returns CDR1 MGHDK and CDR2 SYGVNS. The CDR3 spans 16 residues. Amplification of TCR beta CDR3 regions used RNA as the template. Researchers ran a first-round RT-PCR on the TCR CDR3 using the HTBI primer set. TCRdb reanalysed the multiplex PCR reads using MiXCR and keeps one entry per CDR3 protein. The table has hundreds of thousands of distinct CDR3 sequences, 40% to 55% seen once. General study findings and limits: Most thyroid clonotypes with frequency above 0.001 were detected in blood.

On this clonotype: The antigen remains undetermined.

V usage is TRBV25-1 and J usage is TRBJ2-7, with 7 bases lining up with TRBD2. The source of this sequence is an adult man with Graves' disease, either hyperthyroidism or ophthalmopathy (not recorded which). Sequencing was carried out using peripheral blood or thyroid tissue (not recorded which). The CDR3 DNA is TGTGCCAGCAGCCCACCGGCGGCTAGCGGCTCCTACGAGCAGTACTTC. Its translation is CASSPPAASGSYEQYF.